This TCR beta chain was captured in a study of blood T cell repertoires in COVID-19. In the authors' methods: Reference gene primer amplification gave estimated nucleated cell counts. TCRdb keeps only in-frame clones here, not all; method: immunoSEQ multiplex PCR. For V, J and clone size, that table is used; D and trimming come from the DNA. The table has approximately 250,000 clones, around 88% seen once. The sequenced material came from peripheral blood. This receptor was obtained from a man aged 25 to 40 with active or convalescent COVID-19.

This chain's CDR3 is CASSGRDALRVTGELFF. DNA for the CDR3: TGTGCCAGCAGCGGGCGGGACGCCCTCCGGGTCACCGGGGAGCTGTTTTTT. The chain uses TRBV6-4 and TRBJ2-2; possibly TRBD2 for D (6 bases). The V and J ends lost 6 bases and 4 bases respectively, with 21 bases between them. Germline-derived CDR1 and CDR2 are MRHNA and SNTAGT. The CDR3 totals 17 residues.